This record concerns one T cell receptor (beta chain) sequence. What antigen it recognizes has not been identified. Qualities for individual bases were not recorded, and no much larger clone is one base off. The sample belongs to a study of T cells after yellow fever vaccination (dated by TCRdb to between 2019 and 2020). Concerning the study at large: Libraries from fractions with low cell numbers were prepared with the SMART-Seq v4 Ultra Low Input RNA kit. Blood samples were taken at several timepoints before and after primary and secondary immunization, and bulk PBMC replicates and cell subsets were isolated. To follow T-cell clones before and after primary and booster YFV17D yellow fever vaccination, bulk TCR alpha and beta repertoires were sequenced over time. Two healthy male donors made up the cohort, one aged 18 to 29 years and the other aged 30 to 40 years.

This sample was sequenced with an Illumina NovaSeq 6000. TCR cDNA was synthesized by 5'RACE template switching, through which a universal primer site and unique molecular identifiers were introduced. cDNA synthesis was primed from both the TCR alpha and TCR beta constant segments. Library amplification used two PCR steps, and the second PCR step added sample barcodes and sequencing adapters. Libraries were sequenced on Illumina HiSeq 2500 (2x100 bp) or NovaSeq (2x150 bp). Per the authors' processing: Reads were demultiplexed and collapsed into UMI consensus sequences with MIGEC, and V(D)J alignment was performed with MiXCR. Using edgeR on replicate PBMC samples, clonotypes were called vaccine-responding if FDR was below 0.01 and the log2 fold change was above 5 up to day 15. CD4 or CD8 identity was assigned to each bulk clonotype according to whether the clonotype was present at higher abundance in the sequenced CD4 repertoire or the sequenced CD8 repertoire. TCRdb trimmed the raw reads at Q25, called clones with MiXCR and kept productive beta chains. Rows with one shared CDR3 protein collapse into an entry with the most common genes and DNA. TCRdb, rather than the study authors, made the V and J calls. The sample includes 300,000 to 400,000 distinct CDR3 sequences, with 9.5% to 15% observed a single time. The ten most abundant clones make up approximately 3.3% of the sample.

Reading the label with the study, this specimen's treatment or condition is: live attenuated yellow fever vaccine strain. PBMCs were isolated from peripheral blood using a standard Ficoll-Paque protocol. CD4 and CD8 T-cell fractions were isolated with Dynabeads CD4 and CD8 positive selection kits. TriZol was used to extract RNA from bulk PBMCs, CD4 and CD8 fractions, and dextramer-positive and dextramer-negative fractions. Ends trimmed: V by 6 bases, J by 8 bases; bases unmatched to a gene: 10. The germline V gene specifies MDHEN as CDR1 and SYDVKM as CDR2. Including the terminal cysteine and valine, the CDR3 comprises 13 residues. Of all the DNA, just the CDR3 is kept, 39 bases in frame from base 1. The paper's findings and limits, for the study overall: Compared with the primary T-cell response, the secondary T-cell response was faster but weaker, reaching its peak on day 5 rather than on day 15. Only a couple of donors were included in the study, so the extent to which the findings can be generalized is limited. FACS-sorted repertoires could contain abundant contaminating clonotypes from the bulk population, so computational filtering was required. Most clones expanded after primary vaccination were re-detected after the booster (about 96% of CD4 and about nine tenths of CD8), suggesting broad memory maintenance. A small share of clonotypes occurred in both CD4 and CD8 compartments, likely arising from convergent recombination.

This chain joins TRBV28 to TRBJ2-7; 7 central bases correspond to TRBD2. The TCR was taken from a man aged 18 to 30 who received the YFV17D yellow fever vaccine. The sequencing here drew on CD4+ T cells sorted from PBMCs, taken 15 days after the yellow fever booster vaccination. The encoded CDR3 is CASSWGGTGQQYV. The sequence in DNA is TGTGCCAGCAGCTGGGGGGGGACCGGGCAGCAGTACGTC.